Below are 26 T cell receptor beta chains sequenced from a single sample in a study of blood T cells in healthy people across ages. A sample-barcoded 5' primer and a J-beta primer mix were used in a second PCR of roughly 6 to 11 cycles. In TCRdb, the 5' RACE reads were re-called with MiXCR into one record per CDR3 protein. The repertoire holds 730,000 or so distinct CDR3 sequences, around 38% seen once, with 25% to 30% in the top ten. The specimen sequenced was blood. The receptors were sampled from a man older than 75 in good health.

This clonotype was detected a few times. The rearrangement joins TRBV2 to TRBJ2-7; D is ambiguous. Trimming took 6 bases from V and 7 from J, leaving 13 bases between them. The CDR3 runs to 12 residues. Germline CDR1 SNHLY, CDR2 FYNNEI. The CDR3 loop reads CASSPGVSEQYF. DNA for the CDR3: TGTGCCAGCAGCCCGGGTGTTTCTGAGCAGTACTTC.

CDR3 amino acids: CSARPGPQHQPQHF. CDR3 nucleotide sequence: TGCAGTGCCAGACCGGGCCCGCAGCATCAGCCCCAGCATTTT. The rearrangement links TRBV20-1 to TRBJ1-5; D remains unclear. Trimming cost V 6 bases and J 5 bases, with 17 bases left between them. The CDR3 contains 14 residues. CDR1 and CDR2 (germline): DFQATT, SNEGSKA (reference sequence).

The chain has TRBV5-1 and TRBJ2-1; 14 bases fit TRBD2. Germline V gene lookup returns CDR1 SGHRS and CDR2 YFSETQ. CDR3 size: 19 residues. V trimming: 4 bases; J trimming: 4 bases; junction bases outside the gene matches: 13. The CDR3 region is CASSATSGGASGVYNEQFF. The CDR3 nucleotides read TGCGCCAGCAGCGCGACTAGCGGGGGGGCCTCCGGGGTATACAATGAGCAGTTCTTC. Supplemented by reference TRBV5-1 and TRBJ2-1, the full variable domain reads KAGVTQTPRYLIKTRGQQVTLSCSPISGHRSVSWYQQTPGQGLQFLFEYFSETQRNKGNFPGRFSGRQFSNSRSEMNVSTLELGDSALYLCASSATSGGASGVYNEQFFGPGTRLTVL.

The chain links TRBV5-5 to TRBJ1-1, with D possibly matching TRBD1 (5 bases). The CDR3 contains 15 residues. Looked up from germline, CDR1 is SGHKS and CDR2 is YYEKEE (reference sequence). Deletions cut 3 bases from V and 0 bases from J, with 12 bases between. The CDR3 nucleotides are TGTGCCAGCAGCTCCCGAGCAGGGATGAACACTGAAGCTTTCTTT. Translating gives CASSSRAGMNTEAFF.

This sequence joins TRBV10-3 and TRBJ1-5; weak D call: TRBD1 (5 bases). The V gene's germline CDR1 is ENHRY and CDR2 SYGVKD. The germline V and J ends were trimmed by 0 bases and 4 bases, with 16 bases remaining between them. This CDR3 is built from 17 residues. The CDR3 loop reads CAISESAGTTSNQPQHF. The CDR3 bases are TGTGCCATCAGTGAGTCAGCAGGGACCACTTCTAATCAGCCCCAGCATTTT.

The J gene is TRBJ1-5, the V gene TRBV12-3 or TRBV12-4; 12 nucleotides match TRBD1. The CDR3 has 17 residues. V lost 5 bases and J lost 5; bases outside the gene matches: 10. CDR3 residues: CASSPGTGGDPYQPQHF. CDR3 coding DNA: TGTGCCAGCAGTCCGGGGACAGGGGGCGATCCTTATCAGCCCCAGCATTTT.

The sample holds a few counts of this clonotype. The chain carries TRBV29-1 and TRBJ2-5; possible D gene TRBD2, 5 bases. This CDR3 has 14 residues. V lost 6 bases to trimming and J lost 11 bases, with 25 bases between them. From germline, CDR1 is SQVTM and CDR2 ANQGSEA. CDR3 amino acids: CSVSGSNIGNEQYF. The CDR3 DNA is TGCAGCGTCAGCGGAAGTAATATTGGCAATGAGCAGTACTTC.

The chain links TRBV9 to TRBJ2-7; D is uncertain. Looked up from germline, CDR1 is SGDLS and CDR2 is YYNGEE. This CDR3 has 16 amino acids. The V end lost 0 bases, the J end lost 0 bases, and 13 bases lay between the germline ends. Here the CDR3 reads CASSVGSGRNSYEQYF. The CDR3 DNA sequence: TGTGCCAGCAGCGTAGGATCGGGTCGGAACTCCTACGAGCAGTACTTC.

This clonotype has just a few counts. CDR3 in amino acids: CATSDTTSGSVTGELFF. DNA of the CDR3: TGTGCCACCAGTGATACCACTAGCGGGAGCGTCACCGGGGAGCTGTTTTTT. The chain links TRBV24-1 to TRBJ2-2; 11 bases fit TRBD2. The CDR3 extends over 17 amino acids. Germline loops: CDR1 KGHDR, CDR2 SFDVKD. Trimming at V came to 3 bases and at J to 4 bases, leaving 6 bases not matched to a gene.

The V and J genes are TRBV5-5 and TRBJ2-7; no clear D. CDR3 length: 15 residues. Germline V CDR1 and CDR2: SGHKS, YYEKEE (reference sequence). Trimming cost V 4 bases and J 2 bases, with 16 bases left between them. As DNA, the CDR3 is TGTGCCAGCAGCCTGAGCATGGACCCAGCCTACGAGCAGTACTTC. It translates to CASSLSMDPAYEQYF.

A remark on this clonotype: This may be a read error, as it is one base from a much larger clone. This chain joins TRBV29-1 and TRBJ1-2; D is unresolved. The length of the CDR3 is 13 residues. Germline assignment: CDR1 SQVTM and CDR2 ANQGSEA. Trimming removed 0 bases at V and 2 bases at J, with 7 bases between. Here the CDR3 DNA reads TGCAGCGTTGAAGAGCAGGTGAACTATGGCTACACCTTC. Its translation is CSVEEQVNYGYTF.

The gene calls are TRBV15 and TRBJ1-5, with unresolved D. The CDR3 consists of 16 residues. Germline lookup yields CDR1 LNHNV and CDR2 YYDKDF (reference sequence). V lost 0 bases, J lost 1 base, and 10 bases lay in between. The CDR3 DNA reads TGTGCCACCAGCAGAGAGGTGACGAGGAGCAATCAGCCCCAGCATTTT. It is translated as CATSREVTRSNQPQHF.

This rearrangement joins TRBV6-4 to TRBJ2-5; 11 nucleotides agree with TRBD2. CDR1 and CDR2 (germline): MRHNA, SNTAGT. After removal of 6 bases from V and 4 bases from J, the junction contained 7 bases not matched to a gene. CDR3 size: 15 residues. The CDR3 bases are TGTGCCAGCAGCGAACTAGCGGGAGTGGGAGAGACCCAGTACTTC. Its protein product is CASSELAGVGETQYF.

The chain is built from TRBV28 and TRBJ2-1, with D uncertain. The last part of the DNA fits TRBJ2-7 better; the J call may be wrong. Germline V gene sequence: CDR1 MDHEN, CDR2 SYDVKM. The CDR3 sequence is 12 residues long. CDR3 in amino acids: CASGSSYNEQYF. In DNA, the CDR3 is TGTGCCAGCGGTTCGTCCTACAATGAGCAGTACTTC.

The rearrangement uses TRBV7-7 and TRBJ2-3, with D possibly TRBD1 on 6 matching bases. The length of the CDR3 is 14 residues. The germline V gene encodes CDR1 SSHAT and CDR2 FNYEAQ (reference sequence). CDR3 protein: CAGFRDIRTDTQYF. The CDR3, as DNA: TGTGCTGGGTTCCGGGACATTCGTACAGATACGCAGTATTTT.

This rearrangement joins TRBV24-1 to TRBJ2-1, with 8 bases identical to TRBD1. With 5 bases clipped from V and 4 bases from J, the junction kept 9 bases outside the gene matches. The germline gives CDR1 KGHDR, CDR2 SFDVKD. The CDR3 loop spans 16 amino acids. The CDR3, as DNA: TGTGCCACCAGTGCCCAGACAGGGGCGATATACAATGAGCAGTTCTTC. Protein sequence: CATSAQTGAIYNEQFF.

A single count supports this clonotype. The V gene is TRBV20-1, the J gene TRBJ2-4; 14 bases line up with TRBD2. CDR1 is DFQATT and CDR2 is SNEGSKA in the germline V gene (reference sequence). V was clipped by 3 bases and J by 13 bases; unmatched bases: 8. This CDR3 is 14 amino acids long. The CDR3 DNA sequence: TGCAGTGCTAGGACTAGCGGGAGGGCCAGGAAGCAGTACTTC. Its protein is CSARTSGRARKQYF.

This clonotype was picked up a small number of times. The chain joins TRBV7-9 to TRBJ2-1, with 8 bases fitting TRBD2. Germline loops: CDR1 SEHNR, CDR2 FQNEAQ (reference sequence). The trim removed 7 bases at V and 3 bases at J, leaving 5 bases unmatched. The CDR3 spans 14 residues. DNA of the CDR3: TGTGCCAGCAATGGACTAGCTCGCTACAATGAGCAGTTCTTC. It translates to CASNGLARYNEQFF.

A few counts support this clonotype. The chain is built from TRBV20-1 and TRBJ2-1; TRBD2 matches at 11 bases. Germline V gene data show CDR1 as DFQATT and CDR2 as SNEGSKA (reference sequence). This CDR3 has 14 amino acids. V was clipped by 4 bases and J by 3 bases; unmatched bases: 2. CDR3 nucleotides: TGCAGTGCTATAACTAGCGGGAGCTACAATGAGCAGTTCTTC. It translates to CSAITSGSYNEQFF.

The rearrangement joins TRBV10-3 to TRBJ1-6, with 7 bases lining up with TRBD1. CDR1 is ENHRY and CDR2 is SYGVKD in the germline V gene. The junction had 6 bases not matched to a gene; V was cut back by 6 bases and J by 10 bases. The CDR3 is made up of 13 amino acids. This CDR3 is CAIRRDSMSPLHF. CDR3 in DNA: TGTGCCATCAGGCGGGACAGTATGTCACCCCTCCACTTT.

V gene TRBV4-3 combines with J gene TRBJ1-2; the D is unclear. This CDR3 comprises 16 residues. Trimming pared 0 bases from V and 5 bases from J, leaving 16 bases between. CDR1 is LGHNA, CDR2 YSLEER, per germline. CDR3 nucleotide sequence: TGCGCCAGCAGCCAAGATTCGGCCTCCTGGGAGTATGGCTACACCTTC. This codes for CASSQDSASWEYGYTF.

V and J are TRBV20-1 and TRBJ2-5; D may be TRBD2 (6 bases). Per germline, CDR1 DFQATT and CDR2 SNEGSKA (reference sequence). Deletions cut 6 bases from V and 11 bases from J, with 28 bases between. The CDR3 consists of 15 residues. The CDR3 nucleotides are TGCAGTGCCCCCACCCCGCGGCGGGACCCCAATGAGCAGTACTTC. This sequence encodes CSAPTPRRDPNEQYF.

The chain employs TRBV4-1 and TRBJ1-1; D might be TRBD1 (5 bases). The CDR3 is 17 residues long. Trimming stripped 5 bases from V and 0 bases from J, with 19 bases between. Per germline, CDR1 MGHRA and CDR2 YSYEKL. The CDR3 coding sequence is TGCGCCAGCAGCTTCGCGCCCGCGGGGCCCATGAACACTGAAGCTTTCTTT. Translation: CASSFAPAGPMNTEAFF.

This chain joins TRBV5-6 and TRBJ2-7; 11 bases align to TRBD2. V trimming: 0 bases; J trimming: 2 bases; junction bases outside the gene matches: 4. This CDR3 comprises 16 residues. Germline V gives CDR1 SGHDT, CDR2 YYEEEE. Here the CDR3 reads CASSLVTSGSPYEQYF. The DNA for the CDR3 is TGTGCCAGCAGCTTGGTAACTAGCGGGAGCCCCTACGAGCAGTACTTC.

Of note for this clonotype: This may come from a read error, since a much larger clone is one base off. The chain links TRBV6-5 to TRBJ2-7; D unresolved. CDR1 and CDR2 (germline): MNHEY, SVGAGI. This CDR3 region has 12 residues. Trimming took off 8 bases at V and 7 bases at J, with 15 bases between the two ends. CDR3 DNA sequence: TGTGCCAGCGCGAAGCGATACAATGAGCAGTACTTC. This sequence encodes CASAKRYNEQYF.

The chain couples TRBV9 to TRBJ2-3; 15 nucleotides match TRBD2. The CDR3 spans 19 residues. Germline CDR1 and CDR2: SGDLS and YYNGEE. V was pared by 3 bases and J by 3 bases, with 11 bases of the junction left unmatched. The CDR3 is CASSAGLAGGRWLTDTQYF. CDR3 sequence (DNA): TGTGCCAGCAGCGCGGGACTAGCGGGGGGCCGGTGGTTAACAGATACGCAGTATTTT.